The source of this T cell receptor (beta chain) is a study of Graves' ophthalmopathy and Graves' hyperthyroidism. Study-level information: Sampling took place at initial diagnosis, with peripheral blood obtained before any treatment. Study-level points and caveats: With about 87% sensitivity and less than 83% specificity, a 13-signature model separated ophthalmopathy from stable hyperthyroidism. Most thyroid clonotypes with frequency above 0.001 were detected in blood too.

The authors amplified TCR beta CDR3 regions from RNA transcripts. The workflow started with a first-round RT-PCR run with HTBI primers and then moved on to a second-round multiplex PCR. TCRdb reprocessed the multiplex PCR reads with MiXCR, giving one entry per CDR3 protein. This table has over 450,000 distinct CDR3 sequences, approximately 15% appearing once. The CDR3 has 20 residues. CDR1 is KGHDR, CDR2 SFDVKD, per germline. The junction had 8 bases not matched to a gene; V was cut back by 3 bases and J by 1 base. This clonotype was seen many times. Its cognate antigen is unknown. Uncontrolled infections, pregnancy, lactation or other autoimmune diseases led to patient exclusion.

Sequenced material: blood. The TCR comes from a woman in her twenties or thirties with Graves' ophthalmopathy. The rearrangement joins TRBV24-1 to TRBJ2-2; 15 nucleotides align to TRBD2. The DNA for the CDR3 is TGTGCCACCAGTGATACTGGGACTAGCGGGAGGAGGAAGAACACCGGGGAGCTGTTTTTT. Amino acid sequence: CATSDTGTSGRRKNTGELFF.